This T cell receptor (beta chain) came from a study of Ad26.COV2.S vaccination and SARS-CoV-2 variants. The V end lost 1 base, the J end lost 2 bases, and 8 bases lay between the germline ends. Per the germline V gene, CDR1 is SGHAT and CDR2 is FQNNGV. The CDR3 loop spans 14 amino acids. Only in-frame clones appear in the TCRdb table, and some are missing; sequencing was by immunoSEQ multiplex PCR. This table holds 510,000 or so clones, 70% to 90% found once. Treatment denoted: around 19 received Ad26.COV2.S at low or high dose, single or two shots; roughly five received placebo; per-sample allocation not given. On day 63 after the first injection, vaccine and placebo recipients gave samples. SARS-CoV-2 spike from the Wuhan strain was encoded by the vaccine, an Ad26 vector.

Sample: peripheral blood, taken in a trial of Ad26.COV2.S vaccine versus placebo. The chain joins TRBV11-2 to TRBJ1-2; D is unresolved. The sequence was obtained from a person aged 18-60 years who received the Ad26.COV2.S COVID-19 vaccine or a placebo. DNA for the CDR3: TGTGCCAGCAGCTTAGGGTCCGCGAACTATGGCTACACCTTC. Protein product: CASSLGSANYGYTF.